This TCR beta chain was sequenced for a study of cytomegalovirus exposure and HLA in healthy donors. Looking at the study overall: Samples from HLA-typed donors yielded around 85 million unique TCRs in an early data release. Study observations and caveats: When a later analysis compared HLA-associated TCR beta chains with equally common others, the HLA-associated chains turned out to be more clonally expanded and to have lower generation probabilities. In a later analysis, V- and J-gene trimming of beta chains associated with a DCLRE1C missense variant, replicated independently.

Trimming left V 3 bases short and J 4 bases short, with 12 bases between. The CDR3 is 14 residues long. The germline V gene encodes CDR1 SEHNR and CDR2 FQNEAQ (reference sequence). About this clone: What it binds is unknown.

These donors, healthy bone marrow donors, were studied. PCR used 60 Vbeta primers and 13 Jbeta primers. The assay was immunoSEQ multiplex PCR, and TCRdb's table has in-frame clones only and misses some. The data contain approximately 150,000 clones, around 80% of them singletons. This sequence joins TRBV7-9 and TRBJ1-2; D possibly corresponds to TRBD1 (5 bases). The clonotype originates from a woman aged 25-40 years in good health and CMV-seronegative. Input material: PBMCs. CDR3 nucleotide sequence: TGTGCCAGCAGCTTGGGGGGGGATGGCTATGGCTACACCTTC. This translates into CASSLGGDGYGYTF. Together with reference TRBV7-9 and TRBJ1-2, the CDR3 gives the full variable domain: DTGVSQNPRHKITKRGQNVTFRCDPISEHNRLYWYRQTLGQGPEFLTYFQNEAQLEKSRLLSDRFSAERPKGSFSTLEIQRTEQGDSAMYLCASSLGGDGYGYTFGSGTRLTVV.